This T cell receptor beta chain was found in a study of blood T cell repertoires in COVID-19. Background on the study: The United States, Italy and Spain were the sources of the acute and convalescent COVID-19 samples. From T cells, B-cell-depleted T cells, or PBMCs came the material, which was cDNA or gDNA.

CDR3 length: 13 residues. Trimming left V 8 bases short and J 6 bases short, with 14 bases between. Some clones are missing from TCRdb's copy, which holds only in-frame ones; the method was immunoSEQ multiplex PCR. The table includes some 58,000 clones, around nine tenths detected once. The J gene is TRBJ1-5, the V gene TRBV12-3 or TRBV12-4, with D unresolved. The TCR comes from a man in his forties or fifties with acute or convalescent COVID-19. The sample taken for sequencing was peripheral blood. CDR3: CASGTGSLQPQHF. CDR3 sequence (DNA): TGTGCCAGCGGTACCGGGTCTCTTCAGCCCCAGCATTTT.